The sample holds a few counts of the clone carrying this T cell receptor beta chain. Its antigen is not known. V was cut by 6 bases and J by 10 bases, with 16 bases left in between. The germline V gene encodes CDR1 MNHEY and CDR2 SVGAGI. This CDR3 spans 14 amino acids. Data came from immunoSEQ multiplex PCR; TCRdb stores just in-frame clones and leaves some out. The data show tens of thousands of clones, 69% seen once. The data stem from a study of vaccination effects on CD4 cells after COVID-19. Study-level background: The vaccine given was either BNT162b2 or mRNA-1273, in two doses. The study sampled two convalescent patients 16 days and one week before vaccination.

Under the ViraFEST assay, PBMC were stimulated with viral peptide pools so that antigen-specific CD4+ T cells expanded. Sequencing was performed afterwards. Investigators separated out CD4+ T cells once around 11 days of culture had passed. The person had PCR-confirmed SARS-CoV-2 infection between March and December 2020. IL-2 medium supplanted half the medium on days 3 and 7. The V call is TRBV6-5, the J call TRBJ1-6; tentative D call: TRBD1 (5 bases). The sample here was CD4+ T cells from PBMCs cultured with SARS-CoV-2 spike peptides, taken before COVID-19 vaccination. The sequence derives from a human donor who had a prior SARS-CoV-2 infection. The CDR3 DNA follows: TGTGCCAGCAGCCAAAATCGGGGGTACTCACCCCTCCACTTT. Translated, it gives CASSQNRGYSPLHF.